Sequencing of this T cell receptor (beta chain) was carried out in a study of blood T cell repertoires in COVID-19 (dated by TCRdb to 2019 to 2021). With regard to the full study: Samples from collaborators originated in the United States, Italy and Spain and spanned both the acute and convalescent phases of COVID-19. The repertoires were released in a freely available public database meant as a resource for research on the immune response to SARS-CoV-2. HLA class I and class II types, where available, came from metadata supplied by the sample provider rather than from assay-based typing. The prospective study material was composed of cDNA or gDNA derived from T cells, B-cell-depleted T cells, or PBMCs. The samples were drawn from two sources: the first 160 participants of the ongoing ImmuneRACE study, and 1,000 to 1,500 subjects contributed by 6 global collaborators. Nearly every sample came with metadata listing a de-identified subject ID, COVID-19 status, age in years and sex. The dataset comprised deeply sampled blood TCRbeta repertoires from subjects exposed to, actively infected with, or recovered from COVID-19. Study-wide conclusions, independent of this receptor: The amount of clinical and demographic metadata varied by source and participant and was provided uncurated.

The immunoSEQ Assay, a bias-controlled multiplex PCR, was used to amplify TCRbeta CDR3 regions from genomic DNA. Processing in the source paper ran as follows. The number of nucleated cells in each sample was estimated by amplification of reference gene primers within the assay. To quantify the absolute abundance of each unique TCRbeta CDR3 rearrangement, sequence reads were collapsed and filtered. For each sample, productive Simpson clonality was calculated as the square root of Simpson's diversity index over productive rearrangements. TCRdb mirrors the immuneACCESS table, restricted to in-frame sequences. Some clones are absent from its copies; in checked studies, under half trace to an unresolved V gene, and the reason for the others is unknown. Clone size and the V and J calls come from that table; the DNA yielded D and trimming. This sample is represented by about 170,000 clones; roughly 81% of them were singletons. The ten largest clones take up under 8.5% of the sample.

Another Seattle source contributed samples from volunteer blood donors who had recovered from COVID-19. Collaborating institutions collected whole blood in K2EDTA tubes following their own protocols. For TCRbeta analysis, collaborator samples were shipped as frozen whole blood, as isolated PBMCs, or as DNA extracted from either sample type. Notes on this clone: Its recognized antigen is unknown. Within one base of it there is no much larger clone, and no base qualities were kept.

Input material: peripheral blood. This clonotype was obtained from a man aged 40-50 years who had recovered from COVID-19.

The CDR3 protein: CASSRRWSDGYTF. The DNA sequence follows: TGTGCCAGCAGCCGGAGGTGGAGCGATGGCTACACCTTC. The chain is assembled from TRBV7-9 and TRBJ1-2; too little of a D gene remains to name it. The germline V gene (reference sequence) provides CDR1 SEHNR and CDR2 FQNEAQ. V gives up 5 bases and J gives up 6 bases, and the segment between their germline ends measures 13 bases. Reading from cysteine to phenylalanine, the CDR3 counts 13 amino acids. Just CDR3 DNA is preserved here, 39 bases in frame from base 1.